This TCR beta chain was documented in a study of OX40 agonist ivuxolimab in advanced cancers. Study-level findings and limits: The study observed clonal expansion of CD4+ and CD8+ blood T cells by week 6 at 0.1 to 3.0 mg/kg.

With regard to this clone: Its cognate antigen is unknown.

In germline, CDR1 is MNHNS, CDR2 SASEGT. The CDR3 loop spans 14 amino acids. V lost 7 bases and J lost 5, with 17 bases in between. Sequencing used immunoSEQ multiplex PCR; TCRdb keeps in-frame clones, though not all of them. This sample has around 70,000 clones; roughly four fifths occur once, and the top ten carry around 5.1%. This receptor was obtained from an adult with an advanced solid tumor such as melanoma, head and neck, liver or kidney cancer. The sequencing used CD4+ or CD8+ T cells sorted from blood, collected in a trial of the OX40 agonist ivuxolimab. V usage is TRBV6-1 and J usage is TRBJ2-5; tentative D call: TRBD2 (6 bases). The DNA of the CDR3 is TGTGCCAGCACCAACCGGGGGAGTCCGGAGACCCAGTACTTC. Its protein is CASTNRGSPETQYF.